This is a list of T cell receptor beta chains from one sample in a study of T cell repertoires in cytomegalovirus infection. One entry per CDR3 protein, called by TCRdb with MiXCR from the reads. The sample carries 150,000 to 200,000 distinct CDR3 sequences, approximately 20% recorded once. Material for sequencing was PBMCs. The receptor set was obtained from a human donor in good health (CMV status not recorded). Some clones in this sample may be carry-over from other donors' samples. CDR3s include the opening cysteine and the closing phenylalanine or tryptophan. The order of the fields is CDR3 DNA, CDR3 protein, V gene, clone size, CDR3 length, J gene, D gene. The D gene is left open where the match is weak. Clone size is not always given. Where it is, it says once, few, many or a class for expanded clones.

TGTGCCAGCAGTCATACAGGGGCCAACTACGAGCAGTACTTC,CASSHTGANYEQYF,TRBV12-3/TRBV12-4,few,14,TRBJ2-7,TRBD1
TGTGCCAGCAGCCAAGTCCATGGTCGCAATCAGCCCCAGCATTTT,CASSQVHGRNQPQHF,TRBV3-1,NA,15,TRBJ1-5,NA
TGCAGCGCCACTCCGCCAGGGTCCTGGACTGAAGCTTTCTTT,CSATPPGSWTEAFF,TRBV29-1,few,14,TRBJ1-1,NA
TGCAGTGCTCTCGGACTAGCGGGAGTACCAGGGGGTTACAATGAGCAGTTCTTC,CSALGLAGVPGGYNEQFF,TRBV20-1,NA,18,TRBJ2-1,TRBD2
TGTGCCAGCAGCAGCGCCCGTAACAGCGGACAGGGCACTGAAGCTTTCTTT,CASSSARNSGQGTEAFF,TRBV7-2,NA,17,TRBJ1-1,TRBD1
TGTGCCAGCAGCTCGTCCGGGAACACTGAAGCTTTCTTT,CASSSSGNTEAFF,TRBV5-3,NA,13,TRBJ1-1,NA
TGCAGCGTTCTATGGAAGCGGTCCACAGATACGCAGTATTTT,CSVLWKRSTDTQYF,TRBV29-1,few,14,TRBJ2-3,NA
TGTGCCAGCGTTTTAGCGGGGGACACCGGGGAGCTGTTTTTT,CASVLAGDTGELFF,TRBV6-2/TRBV6-3,NA,14,TRBJ2-2,TRBD2
TGTGCCACCCAACTGGGAGGCTCTGGGGCCAACGTCCTGACTTTC,CATQLGGSGANVLTF,TRBV28,few,15,TRBJ2-6,NA
TGTGCCAGCAGTTCTGGCAGGGTAATGGATGGCTACACCTTC,CASSSGRVMDGYTF,TRBV6-5,few,14,TRBJ1-2,NA
TGTGCCACCAGTGACGCGTCTGGGGGGAACACTGAAGCTTTCTTT,CATSDASGGNTEAFF,TRBV24-1,NA,15,TRBJ1-1,NA
TGTGCCAGCAGTTTAACCCCCGGTGGCTACACCTTC,CASSLTPGGYTF,TRBV12-3/TRBV12-4,NA,12,TRBJ1-2,NA
TGTGCCAGCAGCTTAGGGGGGGGTGGCTCACCCCTCCACTTT,CASSLGGGGSPLHF,TRBV7-2,many,14,TRBJ1-6,NA
TGCGCCAGCAGCTTAGAGACAACGAACACTGAAGCTTTCTTT,CASSLETTNTEAFF,TRBV5-1,few,14,TRBJ1-1,NA
TGTGCCAGCAGCGTGGCGGGAGTTGCAACTGAAGCTTTCTTT,CASSVAGVATEAFF,TRBV9,NA,14,TRBJ1-1,NA
TGTGCCTGGACTCCGGGACTAGCCAACTACAATGAGCAGTTCTTC,CAWTPGLANYNEQFF,TRBV30,NA,15,TRBJ2-1,TRBD2
TGCAGTGTAAAGAGGACAGATTCTTACGAGCAGTACTTC,CSVKRTDSYEQYF,TRBV20-1,NA,13,TRBJ2-7,NA
TGTGCCAGCAGCCCCGTTTTAATGCGGAGCTCCTACAATGAGCAGTTCTTC,CASSPVLMRSSYNEQFF,TRBV7-6,many,17,TRBJ2-1,NA
TGTGCCACCAGTGACGTCGCGGGGGGCGAGAGCGGGGAGCTGTTTTTT,CATSDVAGGESGELFF,TRBV24-1,many,16,TRBJ2-2,TRBD2
TGTGCTAGTGGTCCAGGGACAGGGGCGAACACCGGGGAGCTGTTTTTT,CASGPGTGANTGELFF,TRBV12-5,NA,16,TRBJ2-2,TRBD1
TGTGCCAGCAGTGAAACGAATGGGGCTAAGCAGGGGACTTCCTACGAGCAGTACTTC,CASSETNGAKQGTSYEQYF,TRBV25-1,NA,19,TRBJ2-7,NA
TGTGCCAGCAGTTACGCTCCTCCAGCGGGCTCCTACAATGAGCAGTTCTTC,CASSYAPPAGSYNEQFF,TRBV6-5,NA,17,TRBJ2-1,NA
TGTGCCAGCACCTTATCGGGACCTAGCACAGATACGCAGTATTTT,CASTLSGPSTDTQYF,TRBV27,few,15,TRBJ2-3,NA
TGTGCCAGCAGTCCAAGGACAGGCGCCTATGGCTACACCTTC,CASSPRTGAYGYTF,TRBV12-3/TRBV12-4,few,14,TRBJ1-2,TRBD1